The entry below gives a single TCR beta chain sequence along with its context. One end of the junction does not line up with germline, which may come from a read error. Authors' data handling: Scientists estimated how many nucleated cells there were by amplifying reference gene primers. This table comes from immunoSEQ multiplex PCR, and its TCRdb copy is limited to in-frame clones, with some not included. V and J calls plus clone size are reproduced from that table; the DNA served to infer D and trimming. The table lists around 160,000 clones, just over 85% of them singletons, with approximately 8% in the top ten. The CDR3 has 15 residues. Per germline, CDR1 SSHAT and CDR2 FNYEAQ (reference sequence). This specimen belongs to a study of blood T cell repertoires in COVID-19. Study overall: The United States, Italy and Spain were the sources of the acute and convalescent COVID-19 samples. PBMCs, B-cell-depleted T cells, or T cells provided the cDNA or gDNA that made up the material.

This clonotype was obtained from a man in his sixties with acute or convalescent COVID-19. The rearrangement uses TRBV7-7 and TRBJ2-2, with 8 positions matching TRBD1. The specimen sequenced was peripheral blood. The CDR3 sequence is CASSLGQGLTGELFF. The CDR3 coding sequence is TGTGCTAGCAGCTTAGGACAGGGCTTAACCGGGGAGCTGTTTTTT.